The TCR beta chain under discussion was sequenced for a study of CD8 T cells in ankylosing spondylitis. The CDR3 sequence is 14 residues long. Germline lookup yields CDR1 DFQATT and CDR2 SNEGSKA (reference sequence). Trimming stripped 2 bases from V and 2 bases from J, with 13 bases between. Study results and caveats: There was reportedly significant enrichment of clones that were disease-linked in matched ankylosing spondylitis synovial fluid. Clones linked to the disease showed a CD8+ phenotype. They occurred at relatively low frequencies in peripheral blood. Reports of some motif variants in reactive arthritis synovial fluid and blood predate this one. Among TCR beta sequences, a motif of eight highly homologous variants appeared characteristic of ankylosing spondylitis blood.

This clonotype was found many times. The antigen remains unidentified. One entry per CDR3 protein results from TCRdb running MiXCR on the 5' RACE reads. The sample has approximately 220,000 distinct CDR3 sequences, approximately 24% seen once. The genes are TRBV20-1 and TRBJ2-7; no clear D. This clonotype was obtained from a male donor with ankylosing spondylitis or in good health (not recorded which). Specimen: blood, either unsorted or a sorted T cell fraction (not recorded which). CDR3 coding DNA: TGCAGTGCTAGAAGTTTTGCGGAAACCTACGAGCAGTACTTC. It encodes CSARSFAETYEQYF.